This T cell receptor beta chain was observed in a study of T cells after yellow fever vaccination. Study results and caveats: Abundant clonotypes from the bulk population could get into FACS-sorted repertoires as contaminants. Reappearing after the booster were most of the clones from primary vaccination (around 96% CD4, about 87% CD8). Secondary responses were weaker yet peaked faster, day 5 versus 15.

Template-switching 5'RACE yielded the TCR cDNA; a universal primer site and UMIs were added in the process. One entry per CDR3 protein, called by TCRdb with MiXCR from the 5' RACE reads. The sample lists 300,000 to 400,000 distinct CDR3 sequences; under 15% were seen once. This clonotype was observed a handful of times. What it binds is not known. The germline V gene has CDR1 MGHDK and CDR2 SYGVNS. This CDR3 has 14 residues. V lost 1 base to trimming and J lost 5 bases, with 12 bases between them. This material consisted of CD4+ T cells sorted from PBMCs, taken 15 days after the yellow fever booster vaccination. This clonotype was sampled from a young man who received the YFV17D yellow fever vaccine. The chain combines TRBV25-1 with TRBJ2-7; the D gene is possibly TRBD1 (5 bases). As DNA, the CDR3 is TGTGCCAGCAGTGAATCAGTAGTAGGGGACGAGCAGTACTTC. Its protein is CASSESVVGDEQYF.